The next 5 T cell receptor beta chains were all read from a single sample in a study of cytomegalovirus exposure and HLA in healthy donors. PCR was performed using 60 Vbeta and 13 Jbeta primers. Profiled with immunoSEQ multiplex PCR; TCRdb holds only in-frame clones, not every one. The profile shows under 150,000 clones, 60% to 80% of them singletons. The sequencing sample was made of PBMCs. These receptors originate from a woman aged 30 to 39 in good health and CMV-seronegative.

As regards this clone: An end of the junction does not agree with germline; a read error may underlie this. The chain recombines TRBV7-7 with TRBJ2-3; 12 bases line up with TRBD1. Germline-derived CDR1 and CDR2 are SSHAT and FNYEAQ (reference sequence). This CDR3 comprises 19 residues. Here the CDR3 DNA reads TGTGCTAGCAGCTTAGTCCCTCGAGGGACAGGGGGCAACACAGATACGCAGTATTTT. It encodes CASSLVPRGTGGNTDTQYF.

The V and J genes are TRBV10-3 and TRBJ1-1; 8 bases fit TRBD1. Germline CDR1 and CDR2: ENHRY and SYGVKD. The CDR3 spans 13 residues. V gave up 7 bases and J gave up 0 bases; unmatched junction bases: 1. In DNA, the CDR3 is TGTGCCATCACGACAGGGGTGAACACTGAAGCTTTCTTT. This codes for CAITTGVNTEAFF.

This chain joins TRBV7-2 and TRBJ2-7; TRBD2 might be the D (6 bases). This CDR3 region has 15 residues. The V end was cut by 1 base, the J end by 2 bases, with 12 bases between. Germline CDR1 reads SGHTA; CDR2 reads FQGNSA. The CDR3 nucleotides read TGTGCCAGCAGCTTAGGCGGGGCGAACCCCTACGAGCAGTACTTC. Protein: CASSLGGANPYEQYF.

The J gene is TRBJ1-2, the V gene TRBV5-4; D unresolved. The V end lost 4 bases, the J end lost 0 bases, and 10 bases lay between the germline ends. CDR1 is SGHNT, CDR2 YYREEE, per germline (reference sequence). The CDR3 extends over 14 amino acids. The CDR3 spells CASSPPRTNYGYTF. CDR3 coding DNA: TGTGCCAGCAGCCCGCCCAGGACTAACTATGGCTACACCTTC.

This chain uses TRBV7-9 with TRBJ1-1; 7 bases match TRBD1. This CDR3 has 18 residues. The ends lost 5 bases at V and 0 bases at J; junction bases unmatched: 15. Looked up from germline, CDR1 is SEHNR and CDR2 is FQNEAQ (reference sequence). This CDR3 is CASSLQTGILRLNTEAFF. In DNA form, the CDR3 reads TGTGCCAGCAGCCTACAGACAGGGATCCTCAGGCTGAACACTGAAGCTTTCTTT.